These T cell receptor beta chains were read from a single sample in a study of cytomegalovirus exposure and HLA in healthy donors. The protocol was immunoSEQ multiplex PCR, while the TCRdb copy is restricted to in-frame clones and leaves out a portion. Altogether about 190,000 clones are present, roughly 80% being singletons, with the ten largest covering around 2.8%. Sequencing was performed on PBMCs. These TCRs come from a woman in her fifties or sixties in good health and CMV-seropositive. CDR3s include the opening cysteine and the closing phenylalanine or tryptophan. The order of the fields is V gene, J gene, clone size, D gene, CDR3 DNA, CDR3 protein. A D gene is named only where the DNA matches it firmly. Part of the rows lack a size; the others show once, few, many or a class for expanded clones.

v_call: TRBV7-9; j_call: TRBJ2-2; clone_size: NA; d_call: NA; cdr3_nt: TGTTCCAGCGGGACAACCGCGAACACCGGGGAGCTGTTTTTT; cdr3_aa: CSSGTTANTGELFF
v_call: TRBV27; j_call: TRBJ2-2; clone_size: NA; d_call: NA; cdr3_nt: TGTGCCAGCAGTTTAGTAACTAACACCGGGGAGCTGTTTTTT; cdr3_aa: CASSLVTNTGELFF
v_call: TRBV6-6; j_call: TRBJ1-3; clone_size: NA; d_call: NA; cdr3_nt: TGTGCCAGCAGTTACGCGACAGCCAGCTCCGGAAACACCATATATTTT; cdr3_aa: CASSYATASSGNTIYF
v_call: TRBV10-3; j_call: TRBJ1-1; clone_size: NA; d_call: TRBD1; cdr3_nt: TGTGCCATCAGTGGGACAGGGGGCTCTATGAACACTGAAGCTTTCTTT; cdr3_aa: CAISGTGGSMNTEAFF
v_call: TRBV6-6; j_call: TRBJ2-7; clone_size: few; d_call: NA; cdr3_nt: TGTGCCAGCAGTTACTCGGGGGCTAGCGGCTCCTACGAGCAGTACTTC; cdr3_aa: CASSYSGASGSYEQYF
v_call: TRBV15; j_call: TRBJ1-3; clone_size: NA; d_call: NA; cdr3_nt: TGTGCCACCAGCAGAGGGGAGCTCTCTGGAAACACCATATATTTT; cdr3_aa: CATSRGELSGNTIYF
v_call: TRBV6-5; j_call: TRBJ2-2; clone_size: NA; d_call: NA; cdr3_nt: TGTGCCAGCAGTCTTCCAGGGGCAACCAACGGGGAGCTGTTTTTT; cdr3_aa: CASSLPGATNGELFF
v_call: TRBV2; j_call: TRBJ2-5; clone_size: NA; d_call: TRBD2; cdr3_nt: TGTGCCAGCATCATAGGACTAGCGGGGGGTCGGGAGACCCAGTACTTC; cdr3_aa: CASIIGLAGGRETQYF
v_call: TRBV27; j_call: TRBJ1-2; clone_size: NA; d_call: NA; cdr3_nt: TGTGCCAGCAGTCCTAGGACAGAGAGCTATGGCTACACCTTC; cdr3_aa: CASSPRTESYGYTF
v_call: TRBV5-4; j_call: TRBJ1-2; clone_size: NA; d_call: TRBD1; cdr3_nt: TGTGCCAGCAGCTTTTTTCGTGGAGGAGGGGGCTCTTTAAACTATGGCTACACCTTC; cdr3_aa: CASSFFRGGGGSLNYGYTF
v_call: TRBV20-1; j_call: TRBJ2-1; clone_size: NA; d_call: NA; cdr3_nt: TGCAGTGCTGTTGTTGACAGGGAGGCGTTCTTC; cdr3_aa: CSAVVDREAFF
v_call: TRBV11-3; j_call: TRBJ2-3; clone_size: NA; d_call: NA; cdr3_nt: TGTGCCAGCAGTGTCGACAGCCGCGGAGATACGCAGTATTTT; cdr3_aa: CASSVDSRGDTQYF
v_call: TRBV7-9; j_call: TRBJ2-7; clone_size: NA; d_call: NA; cdr3_nt: TGTGCCAGCAGCTTAAACCGAGGTGTACTCCACGAGCAGTACTTC; cdr3_aa: CASSLNRGVLHEQYF
v_call: TRBV6-6; j_call: TRBJ2-2; clone_size: few; d_call: TRBD2; cdr3_nt: TGTGCCAGCAGTTACGGCGGGGGGGCAACCGGGGAGCTGTTTTTT; cdr3_aa: CASSYGGGATGELFF
v_call: TRBV7-2; j_call: TRBJ2-1; clone_size: NA; d_call: TRBD2; cdr3_nt: TGTGCCAGCAGCTTAATAGCGGGCACCTACAATGAGCAGTTCTTC; cdr3_aa: CASSLIAGTYNEQFF
v_call: TRBV5-8; j_call: TRBJ2-5; clone_size: NA; d_call: TRBD1; cdr3_nt: TGTGCCAGCAGCTCCCACGGGACAGGTCAAGAGACCCAGTACTTC; cdr3_aa: CASSSHGTGQETQYF
v_call: TRBV23-1; j_call: TRBJ1-4; clone_size: NA; d_call: TRBD1; cdr3_nt: TGCGCCAGCACAGGGGGATCTAATGAAAAACTGTTTTTT; cdr3_aa: CASTGGSNEKLFF
v_call: TRBV18; j_call: TRBJ1-5; clone_size: NA; d_call: NA; cdr3_nt: TGTGCCAGCTCACCGGGAGGGGCTGACAATCAGCCCCAGCATTTT; cdr3_aa: CASSPGGADNQPQHF
v_call: TRBV4-2; j_call: TRBJ2-5; clone_size: NA; d_call: TRBD1; cdr3_nt: TGTGCCAGCAGCCGGACCGGACAGGGCGGGGAGACCCAGTACTTC; cdr3_aa: CASSRTGQGGETQYF
v_call: TRBV4-1; j_call: TRBJ1-2; clone_size: NA; d_call: TRBD1; cdr3_nt: TGCGCCAGCAGCCAAGATCGCGGACAGGTCCTTGATGGCTACACCTTC; cdr3_aa: CASSQDRGQVLDGYTF
v_call: TRBV11-2; j_call: TRBJ2-3; clone_size: NA; d_call: NA; cdr3_nt: TGTGCCAGCAGCTTAGGGGGGCCGACCAGAGATACGCAGTATTTT; cdr3_aa: CASSLGGPTRDTQYF
v_call: TRBV18; j_call: TRBJ1-1; clone_size: NA; d_call: TRBD1; cdr3_nt: TGTGCCAGCTCAGGACAGGAGAACACTGAAGCTTTCTTT; cdr3_aa: CASSGQENTEAFF
v_call: TRBV28; j_call: TRBJ2-7; clone_size: NA; d_call: NA; cdr3_nt: TGTGCCAGCAGTGGAAGGGGTTACGAGCAGTACTTC; cdr3_aa: CASSGRGYEQYF
v_call: TRBV19; j_call: TRBJ1-5; clone_size: NA; d_call: NA; cdr3_nt: TGTGCCAGTAGTATCGGGGGACCCAATCAGCCCCAGCATTTT; cdr3_aa: CASSIGGPNQPQHF
v_call: TRBV19; j_call: TRBJ1-2; clone_size: NA; d_call: NA; cdr3_nt: TGTGCCAGTAGTATTGGACTTGGCTACACCTTC; cdr3_aa: CASSIGLGYTF
v_call: TRBV6-5; j_call: TRBJ2-7; clone_size: NA; d_call: NA; cdr3_nt: TGTGCCAGCAGTGAAGCAGGGAAGTACGAGCAGTACTTC; cdr3_aa: CASSEAGKYEQYF